This T cell receptor beta chain was retrieved from a study of blood T cell repertoires in COVID-19. The CDR3 consists of 14 residues. The junction had 10 bases not matched to a gene; V was cut back by 2 bases and J by 10 bases. Germline V CDR1 and CDR2: SEHNR, FQNEAQ (reference sequence). Sequencing used immunoSEQ multiplex PCR; TCRdb keeps in-frame clones, though not all of them. The data show about 380,000 clones, more than 70% seen once. The chain couples TRBV7-9 to TRBJ1-1; 7 nucleotides match TRBD1. This TCR was sampled from a woman between 18 and 29 years old who had recovered from COVID-19. Source material: PBMCs or T cells enriched from blood (not recorded which). CDR3 loop: CASSLISSYRGAFF. The CDR3 coding sequence is TGTGCCAGCAGCTTAATCTCCAGCTACAGGGGAGCTTTCTTT. Using reference TRBV7-9 and TRBJ1-1 for the parts outside the CDR3, the full variable domain is DTGVSQNPRHKITKRGQNVTFRCDPISEHNRLYWYRQTLGQGPEFLTYFQNEAQLEKSRLLSDRFSAERPKGSFSTLEIQRTEQGDSAMYLCASSLISSYRGAFFGQGTRLTVV.